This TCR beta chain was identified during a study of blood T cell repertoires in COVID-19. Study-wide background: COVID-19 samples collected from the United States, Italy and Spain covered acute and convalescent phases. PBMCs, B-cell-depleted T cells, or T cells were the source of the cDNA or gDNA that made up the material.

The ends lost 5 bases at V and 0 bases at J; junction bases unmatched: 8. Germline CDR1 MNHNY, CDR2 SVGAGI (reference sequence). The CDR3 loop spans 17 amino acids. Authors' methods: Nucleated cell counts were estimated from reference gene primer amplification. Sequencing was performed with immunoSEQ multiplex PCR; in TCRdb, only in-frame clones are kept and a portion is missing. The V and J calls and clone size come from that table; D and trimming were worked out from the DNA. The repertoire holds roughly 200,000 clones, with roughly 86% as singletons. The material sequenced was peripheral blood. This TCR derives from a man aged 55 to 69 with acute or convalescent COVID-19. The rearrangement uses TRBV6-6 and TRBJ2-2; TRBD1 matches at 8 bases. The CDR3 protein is CASSPPQGQANTGELFF. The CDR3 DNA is TGTGCCAGCAGTCCCCCCCAGGGACAGGCGAACACCGGGGAGCTGTTTTTT.